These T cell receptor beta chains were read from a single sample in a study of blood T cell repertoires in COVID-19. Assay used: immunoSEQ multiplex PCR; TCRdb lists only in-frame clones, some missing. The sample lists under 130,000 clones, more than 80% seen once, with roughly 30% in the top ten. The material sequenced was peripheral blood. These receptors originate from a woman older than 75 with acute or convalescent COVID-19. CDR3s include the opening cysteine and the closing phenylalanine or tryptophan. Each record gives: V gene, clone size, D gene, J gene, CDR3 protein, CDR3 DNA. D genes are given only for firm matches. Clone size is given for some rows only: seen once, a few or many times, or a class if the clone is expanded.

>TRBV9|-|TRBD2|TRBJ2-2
CASSVAGAGGYPTHRELFF
TGTGCCAGCAGCGTAGCTGGTGCGGGGGGGTATCCCACCCACCGGGAGCTGTTTTTT
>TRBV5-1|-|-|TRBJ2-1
CASSLLSGLNNEQFF
TGCGCCAGCAGCTTGCTGTCGGGACTTAACAATGAGCAGTTCTTC
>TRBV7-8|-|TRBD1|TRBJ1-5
CASSFTSWTGDQPQHF
TGTGCCAGCAGCTTTACTTCTTGGACAGGGGATCAGCCCCAGCATTTT
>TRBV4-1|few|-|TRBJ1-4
CASSRGRDSLDEKLFF
TGCGCCAGCAGCCGGGGACGGGACTCACTAGATGAAAAACTGTTTTTT
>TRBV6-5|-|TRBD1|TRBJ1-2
CASSYKQGGNYGYTF
TGTGCCAGCAGTTATAAACAGGGGGGTAACTATGGCTACACCTTC
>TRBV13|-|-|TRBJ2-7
CASSSRYEQYF
TGTGCCAGCAGCTCCCGTTACGAGCAGTACTTC
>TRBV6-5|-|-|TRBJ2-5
CASSIQVSGETQYF
TGTGCCAGCAGTATACAGGTATCGGGAGAGACCCAGTACTTC
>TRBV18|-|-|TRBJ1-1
CASSPGRQENTEAFF
TGTGCCAGCTCACCAGGCCGGCAGGAAAACACTGAAGCTTTCTTT
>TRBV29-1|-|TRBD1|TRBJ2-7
CSVGFWDRPLEQYF
TGCAGCGTTGGATTCTGGGACAGACCTCTCGAGCAGTACTTC
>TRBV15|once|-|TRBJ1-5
CATSTMRQASNQPQHF
TGTGCCACCAGCACAATGAGACAGGCAAGCAATCAGCCCCAGCATTTT
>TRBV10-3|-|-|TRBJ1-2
CAISDTGYYGYTF
TGTGCCATCAGTGATACAGGCTACTATGGCTACACCTTC
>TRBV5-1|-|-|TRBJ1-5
CASSLDGGGNQPQHF
TGCGCCAGCAGCTTGGACGGGGGTGGCAATCAGCCCCAGCATTTT
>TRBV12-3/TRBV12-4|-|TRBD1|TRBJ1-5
CAIGQGSSQHF
TGTGCCATCGGACAGGGCTCATCTCAGCATTTT
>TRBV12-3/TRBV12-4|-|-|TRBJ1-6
CASSSPYSPLHF
TGTGCCAGCAGTAGCCCCTATTCACCCCTCCACTTT
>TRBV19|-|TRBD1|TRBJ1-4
CASGTGDNEKLFF
TGTGCCAGTGGGACAGGGGATAATGAAAAACTGTTTTTT
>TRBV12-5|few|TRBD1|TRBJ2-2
CASGPAPGQRNTGELFF
TGTGCTAGTGGTCCAGCCCCGGGACAGAGGAACACCGGGGAGCTGTTTTTT
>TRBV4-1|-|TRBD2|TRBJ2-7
CASSQVRLAGIYEQYF
TGCGCCAGCAGCCAAGTTCGGCTAGCGGGAATATACGAGCAGTACTTC
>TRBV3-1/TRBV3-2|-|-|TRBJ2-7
CASSQDLGAGLTYEQYF
TGTGCCAGCAGCCAAGATTTGGGGGCTGGACTTACCTACGAGCAGTACTTC
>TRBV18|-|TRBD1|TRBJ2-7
CASSPLGQGVGYEQYF
TGTGCCAGCTCACCCCTGGGACAGGGGGTCGGCTACGAGCAGTACTTC
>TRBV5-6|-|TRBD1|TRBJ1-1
CASSFAPGGNTEAFF
TGTGCCAGCAGCTTTGCCCCAGGGGGGAACACTGAAGCTTTCTTT
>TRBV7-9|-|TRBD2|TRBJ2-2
CASSSRTSGDSGELFF
TGTGCCAGCAGCTCCCGGACTAGCGGGGACTCCGGGGAGCTGTTTTTT
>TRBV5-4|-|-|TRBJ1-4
CASSLGGTNEKLFF
TGTGCCAGCAGCTTGGGAGGAACTAATGAAAAACTGTTTTTT
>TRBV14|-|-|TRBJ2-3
CASSQLQWTSTDTQYF
TGTGCCAGCAGCCAGCTACAGTGGACTAGCACAGATACGCAGTATTTT
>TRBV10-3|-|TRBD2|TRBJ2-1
CAINSGGALNEQFF
TGTGCCATCAACAGCGGGGGGGCTTTAAATGAGCAGTTCTTC
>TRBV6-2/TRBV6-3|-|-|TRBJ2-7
CASSEEDTSYEQYF
TGTGCCAGCAGCGAAGAGGACACATCCTACGAGCAGTACTTC
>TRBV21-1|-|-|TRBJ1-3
CASSPRRDRGPGNTIYF
TGTGCCAGCAGCCCTCGCCGGGACAGGGGGCCTGGAAACACCATATATTTT
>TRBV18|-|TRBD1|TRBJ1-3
CASSPGTGGSSGGNTIYF
TGTGCCAGCTCACCAGGGACAGGGGGCTCCTCCGGTGGAAACACCATATATTTT
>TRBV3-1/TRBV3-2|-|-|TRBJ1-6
CASSQIQGSPLHF
TGTGCCAGCAGCCAAATTCAGGGTTCACCCCTCCACTTT
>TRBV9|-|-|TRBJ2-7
CASSVGASVNEQYF
TGTGCCAGCAGCGTAGGCGCTAGCGTGAACGAGCAGTACTTC
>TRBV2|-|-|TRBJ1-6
CASRYSRAQYNSPLHF
TGTGCCAGCAGATACTCTAGAGCCCAATATAATTCACCCCTCCACTTT
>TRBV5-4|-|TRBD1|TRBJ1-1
CASSPGQGRAFF
TGTGCCAGCAGCCCGGGACAGGGGAGAGCTTTCTTT
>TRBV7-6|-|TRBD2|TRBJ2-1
CASSLESAGGQDEQFF
TGTGCCAGCAGCTTAGAGTCGGCGGGGGGGCAAGATGAGCAGTTCTTC
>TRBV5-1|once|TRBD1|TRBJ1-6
CASSLGGTGRPPLHF
TGCGCCAGCAGCTTGGGGGGGACAGGGCGGCCACCCCTCCACTTT
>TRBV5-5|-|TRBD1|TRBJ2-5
CASSLLHPGTGVQETQYF
TGTGCCAGCAGCTTGTTACACCCCGGGACAGGGGTTCAAGAGACCCAGTACTTC
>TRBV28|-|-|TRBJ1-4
CASSLIGLDEKLFF
TGTGCCAGCAGTTTAATCGGGTTGGATGAAAAACTGTTTTTT
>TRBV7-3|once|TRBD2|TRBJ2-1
CASSSGLAGSSYNEQFF
TGTGCCAGCAGCTCCGGACTAGCGGGGAGCTCCTACAATGAGCAGTTCTTC
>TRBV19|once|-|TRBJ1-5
CASSDSRNQPQHF
TGTGCCAGTAGTGACAGCCGCAATCAGCCCCAGCATTTT
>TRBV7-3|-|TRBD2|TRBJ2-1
CASRLSGGAYEQFF
TGTGCCAGCAGACTATCCGGGGGGGCCTATGAGCAGTTCTTC
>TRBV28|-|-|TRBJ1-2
CASSVPGYGYTF
TGTGCCAGCAGCGTTCCCGGGTATGGCTACACCTTC
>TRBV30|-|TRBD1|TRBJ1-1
CACSGQGNTEAFF
TGTGCCTGCTCGGGACAGGGTAACACTGAAGCTTTCTTT
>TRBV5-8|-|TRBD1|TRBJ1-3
CASSYRGSGNTIYF
TGTGCCAGCAGCTACAGGGGCTCTGGAAACACCATATATTTT
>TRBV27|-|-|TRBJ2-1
CASSPEVRYSYNEQFF
TGTGCCAGCAGTCCCGAGGTCCGCTACTCCTACAATGAGCAGTTCTTC
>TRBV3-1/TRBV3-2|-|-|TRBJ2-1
CASSDGLFQFF
TGTGCCAGCAGCGATGGACTTTTTCAGTTCTTC
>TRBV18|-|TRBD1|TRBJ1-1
CASSPQDRTLNTEAFF
TGTGCCAGCTCGCCACAGGACAGGACCCTGAACACTGAAGCTTTCTTT
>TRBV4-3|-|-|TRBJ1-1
CASSQDGGGRLTEAFF
TGCGCCAGCAGCCAAGATGGCGGGGGGCGATTGACTGAAGCTTTCTTT
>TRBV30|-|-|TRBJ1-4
CAWTGQHEKLFF
TGTGCCTGGACCGGACAGCATGAAAAACTGTTTTTT